This T cell receptor beta chain was profiled in a study of molecular identifiers for immune sequencing clone quantification (dated 2018 in TCRdb). General notes on the study: In a replicate experiment, RNA from 20,000 or 100,000 naive CD8 T cells was split into five aliquots, four of which were sequenced. The study was a methods study using CD8 T cells to benchmark molecular-identifier clustering-based TCR repertoire sequencing (MIDCIRS) and TCR RNA copy counting.

Turning to this clonotype: There is no known antigen for this receptor. No much larger clone exists at a distance of one base, and base qualities are not known.

CDR1 and CDR2, looked up from the germline V gene, are MDHEN and SYDVKM. For this chain, trimming is 7 bases at the V end and 4 bases at the J end, and the number of junction bases without a gene match is 6. There are 14 amino acids in the CDR3, from cysteine to phenylalanine inclusive. Of all the DNA, just the CDR3 is kept, 42 bases in frame from base 1. Library construction relied on PCR. Sequencing was performed on an Illumina HiSeq 4000. Preparation of bulk TCR libraries followed a previously described approach, with the TCR primers listed in Table S5. The Qiagen AllPrep DNA/RNA kit was used to purify total RNA. Before analysis, reads from multiple sequencing runs of one library were combined. In the authors' own workflow: Only reads with exact TCR constant sequence were kept, trimmed to 150 nt, and grouped by their 12-nt molecular barcodes. Reads within each barcode group were sub-clustered using a 15% Levenshtein threshold, and quality-weighted consensus sequences were constructed for each RNA molecule. Non-functional sequences were excluded, and lower-count sequences lying one edit away from another sequence were also excluded. Barcode sub-clusters with fewer than 20% of the maximum read count were removed, based on fitting two negative binomial distributions. TCRdb redid the processing of the public reads, applying fastp at Q25 and MiXCR, and retained in-frame beta chains. Rows with one shared CDR3 protein collapse into an entry with the most common genes and DNA. These V and J calls are TCRdb output, not the study's own analysis. For this sample the table gives about 640,000 distinct CDR3 sequences, of which roughly 21% were detected only once. The ten top clones hold approximately 0.9% of the sample.

Overall study results and their limits: Identical TCR molecules sharing a barcode could cause highly expanded clone sizes to be underestimated. The naive libraries included spiked-in Jurkat TCR RNA (approximately 11 copies' worth), and this RNA is not part of the donor repertoire. When barcode sub-clustering was omitted, TCR diversity was inflated by chimeric consensus sequences, with chimeras reaching as high as 47%. In CMV-specific effector cells, clones with more than 20 RNA copies contained over 98% of molecules, whereas in naive cells such clones contained under 1% of molecules. Modeling gave around 3 recovered TCR RNA copies per cell versus about 10 by digital PCR, implying approximately 32% capture efficiency. Spiked-in Jurkat TCR RNA equivalent to a single cell was reported to be detectable even among 850,000 to 1,000,000 naive CD8 T cells.

Libraries of naive CD8 T cells were built from about 19,000 to 1,100,000 sorted cells, with 10%, 30% or 50% of the purified RNA used. Naive CD8 T cells were FACS-sorted as CD8+CD4-CCR7+CD45RA+ on a BD FACSAria II into RLT Plus buffer. Detection sensitivity was tested by spiking Jurkat RNA equal to about 10 TCR copies' worth into samples containing about 18,000-1,000,000 naive CD8 T cells. CD8 T cells were enriched with RosetteSep CD8+ T Cell Enrichment Cocktail and Ficoll-Paque, followed by ACK red cell lysis. The V and J genes are TRBV28 and TRBJ2-1; TRBD2 agrees with 8 junctional bases. Sequencing was done on a sample of naive CD8+ T cells from blood, with Jurkat cell RNA spiked in. Sample cell subset or site, as interpreted from the label and publication: FACS-sorted CD8+CD4-CCR7+CD45RA+ naive T cells. The source of this sequence is a human donor in good health. Some libraries in this study had Jurkat cell RNA spiked in. At the DNA level, the sequence is TGTGCCAGCAAAGAGATAGCGGGATACAATGAGCAGTTCTTC. It translates to CASKEIAGYNEQFF.